These 25 T cell receptor beta chains share one sample of origin, sequenced in a study of blood T cell repertoires in COVID-19. Sequencing was performed with immunoSEQ multiplex PCR; in TCRdb, only in-frame clones are kept and a portion is missing. The table lists approximately 300,000 clones, roughly 89% of them singletons. Sequences were obtained from peripheral blood. Every receptor here comes from a man between 40 and 49 years old with acute or convalescent COVID-19.

The genes are TRBV29-1 and TRBJ1-2, with TRBD1 matching 8 bases. Germline CDR1 is SQVTM and CDR2 is ANQGSEA. The CDR3 loop spans 12 amino acids. V lost 3 bases to trimming and J lost 8 bases; unmatched junction nucleotides: 5. The CDR3 nucleotides read TGCAGCGTTGAGGACAGGGAGTTGGGCTACACCTTC. As protein: CSVEDRELGYTF.

V gene TRBV29-1 combines with J gene TRBJ1-1, with D unresolved. There are 13 residues in the CDR3. Germline assignment: CDR1 SQVTM and CDR2 ANQGSEA. The V gene lost 4 bases and the J gene lost 0 bases, with 9 bases spanning the gap. CDR3 nucleotides: TGCAGCGTTGGGCGCGGAGTGAACACTGAAGCTTTCTTT. As protein: CSVGRGVNTEAFF.

The gene calls are TRBV5-5 and TRBJ1-1; D is uncertain. Trimming took off 0 bases at V and 3 bases at J, with 6 bases between the two ends. This CDR3 has 13 amino acids. Germline-derived CDR1 and CDR2 are SGHKS and YYEKEE (reference sequence). CDR3 nucleotides: TGTGCCAGCAGCTTGGAACGGGACACTGAAGCTTTCTTT. Protein product: CASSLERDTEAFF.

The chain combines TRBV6-5 with TRBJ2-1; 7 nucleotides line up with TRBD2. J gave up 7 bases and V 0 bases, and 9 bases lay outside the gene matches. This CDR3 is 16 amino acids long. The germline V gene has CDR1 MNHEY and CDR2 SVGAGI. CDR3 region: CASSYSNGGLPNEQFF. CDR3 DNA: TGTGCCAGCAGTTACTCGAACGGGGGGTTACCTAATGAGCAGTTCTTC.

The chain has TRBV10-2 and TRBJ2-7, with D tentatively TRBD2 (5 bases). The germline V gene encodes CDR1 WSHSY and CDR2 SAAADI. Trimming removed 7 bases from V and 3 bases from J, with 22 bases in between. There are 16 residues in the CDR3. The CDR3 protein is CASIPSTSGVGYEQYF. The CDR3 coding sequence is TGCGCCAGCATCCCCTCGACCTCCGGGGTCGGCTACGAGCAGTACTTC.

The chain is built from TRBV29-1 and TRBJ2-7; possible D gene TRBD2, 5 bases. CDR1 is SQVTM, CDR2 ANQGSEA, per germline. V lost 4 bases and J lost 6, with 7 bases in between. The CDR3 is 10 amino acids. CDR3 region: CSVVGGEQYF. DNA of the CDR3: TGCAGCGTTGTAGGAGGCGAGCAGTACTTC.

This clone appeared once. V gene TRBV5-3 combines with J gene TRBJ2-7, with D possibly matching TRBD2 (6 bases). TRBV5-3 is an ORF, with its function uncertain. Trimming took 0 bases from V and 2 from J, leaving 15 bases between them. The CDR3 has 16 residues. CDR3 sequence reads: CARSLVSAGRPYEQYF. CDR3 coding DNA: TGTGCCAGAAGCTTGGTGTCGGCGGGGCGACCCTACGAGCAGTACTTC.

The chain joins TRBV3-1 (or the pseudogene TRBV3-2) to TRBJ1-5; D unresolved. This CDR3 is built from 14 residues. Trimming removed 2 bases at V and 4 bases at J, with 9 bases between. The germline V gene has CDR1 LGHDT and CDR2 YNNKEL (reference sequence). CDR3 DNA: TGTGCCAGCAGCCAAAGAGGGCTTAATCAGCCCCAGCATTTT. It translates to CASSQRGLNQPQHF.

The J gene is TRBJ1-6, the V gene TRBV11-3; no firm D call. Germline assignment: CDR1 SGHNT and CDR2 YENEEA. The CDR3 runs 13 residues. Trimming left V 4 bases short and J 7 bases short, with 8 bases between. In DNA form, the CDR3 reads TGTGCCAGCAGCTCAAACGGGAATTCACCCCTCCACTTT. It specifies CASSSNGNSPLHF.

The chain recombines TRBV29-1 with TRBJ2-3, with 7 nucleotides matching TRBD1. The CDR3 spans 13 residues. The germline V gene has CDR1 SQVTM and CDR2 ANQGSEA. The J segment lost 2 bases and the V segment lost 8 bases, leaving 7 bases of the junction unmatched. CDR3 coding DNA: TGCAGCCTTCCGGGACAGAACACAGATACGCAGTATTTT. Amino acids: CSLPGQNTDTQYF.

This rearrangement joins TRBV25-1 to TRBJ1-5, with TRBD1 identical over 8 bases. The V and J ends lost 9 bases and 6 bases, in that order; junction bases with no gene match: 7. CDR3 length: 13 amino acids. Germline V gives CDR1 MGHDK, CDR2 SYGVNS. Written as DNA, the CDR3 is TGTGCCAGTCTACAGGGGGGAAGTCAGCCCCAGCATTTT. As protein: CASLQGGSQPQHF.

The rearrangement joins TRBV10-2 to TRBJ2-7; 8 nucleotides align to TRBD2. This CDR3 has 13 residues. J was trimmed by 6 bases and V by 9 bases; bases with no gene match: 10. The germline CDR1 and CDR2 sequences are WSHSY and SAAADI. CDR3 in amino acids: CASLGGGSGEQYF. As DNA, the CDR3 is TGCGCCAGTCTGGGCGGGGGGTCGGGCGAGCAGTACTTC.

The rearrangement uses TRBV5-1 and TRBJ2-3, with 7 bases that match TRBD2. Germline trimming cut 0 bases from V and 5 bases from J; bases unmatched to any gene: 3. This CDR3 region has 14 residues. The germline V gene has CDR1 SGHRS and CDR2 YFSETQ. The CDR3 sequence is CASSLGREGDTQYF. The CDR3 nucleotides read TGCGCCAGCAGCTTGGGGAGGGAGGGAGATACGCAGTATTTT.

The V and J genes are TRBV7-9 and TRBJ1-1; possible D gene TRBD1, 6 bases. Germline V lookup: CDR1 SEHNR, CDR2 FQNEAQ (reference sequence). The CDR3 has 14 residues. Trimming stripped 5 bases from V and 4 bases from J, with 14 bases between. DNA of the CDR3: TGTGCCAGCAGCCCCTTCCTGACAGGCACTGAAGCTTTCTTT. Its protein is CASSPFLTGTEAFF.

This clone appeared a few times. The chain joins TRBV2 to TRBJ2-1; TRBD2 might be the D (6 bases). Germline lookup yields CDR1 SNHLY and CDR2 FYNNEI. V was cut by 5 bases and J by 10 bases, with 21 bases left in between. The CDR3 runs to 15 residues. This CDR3 is CASSRTTSSRREQFF. CDR3 in DNA: TGTGCCAGCAGTCGAACTACTAGCTCCCGTCGGGAGCAGTTCTTC.

This chain connects TRBV30 to TRBJ1-1; D is unresolved. The CDR3 extends over 14 amino acids. In germline, CDR1 is GTSNPN, CDR2 SVGIG (reference sequence). V lost 0 bases, J lost 5 bases, and 13 bases lay in between. CDR3 in amino acids: CAWSVRRRGTEAFF. For the CDR3, the DNA is TGTGCCTGGAGTGTTCGGAGACGAGGGACTGAAGCTTTCTTT.

This chain links TRBV19 with TRBJ1-1; 7 nucleotides line up with TRBD1. Losses at the gene ends were 5 bases for V and 9 bases for J; bases not matched to a gene: 9. Germline V CDR1 and CDR2: LNHDA, SQIVND (reference sequence). The CDR3 totals 13 residues. CDR3 bases: TGTGCCAGTAGTCCGACCCCGGGACAGCAAGCTTTCTTT. Translation gives CASSPTPGQQAFF.

The V gene is TRBV2, the J gene TRBJ1-1; 7 bases are a match to TRBD1. CDR1 SNHLY and CDR2 FYNNEI come from the germline V gene. V was pared by 8 bases and J by 8 bases, with 5 bases of the junction left unmatched. The CDR3 totals 11 residues. CDR3 nucleotides: TGTGCCAGCGATAGGGACAGCGAAGCTTTCTTT. It is translated as CASDRDSEAFF. Filled out from reference TRBV2 and TRBJ1-1, the complete variable domain reads EPEVTQTPSHQVTQMGQEVILRCVPISNHLYFYWYRQILGQKVEFLVSFYNNEISEKSEIFDDQFSVERPDGSNFTLKIRSTKLEDSAMYFCASDRDSEAFFGQGTRLTVV.

The chain combines TRBV3-1 (or the pseudogene TRBV3-2) with TRBJ2-7; a possible D gene is TRBD1 (5 bases). Trimming left V 4 bases short and J 3 bases short, with 16 bases between. The CDR3 consists of 15 residues. Germline V gives CDR1 LGHDT, CDR2 YNNKEL (reference sequence). CDR3 region: CASSPAGPPHYEQYF. The CDR3 DNA reads TGTGCCAGCAGCCCAGCAGGGCCCCCGCACTACGAGCAGTACTTC.

This sequence joins TRBV2 and TRBJ1-3; no clear D. The germline CDR1 and CDR2 sequences are SNHLY and FYNNEI. This CDR3 comprises 16 residues. V dropped 4 bases and J dropped 4 bases, with 17 bases sitting between them. CDR3 DNA: TGTGCCAGCAGTGCGTGGGCGCCGACCCCGGGAAACACCATATATTTT. As protein: CASSAWAPTPGNTIYF. The full variable domain, completed using reference TRBV2 and TRBJ1-3, is EPEVTQTPSHQVTQMGQEVILRCVPISNHLYFYWYRQILGQKVEFLVSFYNNEISEKSEIFDDQFSVERPDGSNFTLKIRSTKLEDSAMYFCASSAWAPTPGNTIYFGEGSWLTVV.

There are a few counts of this clone. This chain joins TRBV7-2 and TRBJ1-1; unclear D gene. The CDR3 length is 13 residues. Germline assignment: CDR1 SGHTA and CDR2 FQGNSA. The germline V and J ends were trimmed by 1 base and 7 bases, with 10 bases remaining between them. CDR3 protein: CASSLEREGEAFF. CDR3 bases: TGTGCCAGCAGCTTAGAAAGGGAGGGTGAAGCTTTCTTT. The full variable domain, its missing parts supplied by reference TRBV7-2 and TRBJ1-1, is GAGVSQSPSNKVTEKGKDVELRCDPISGHTALYWYRQSLGQGLEFLIYFQGNSAPDKSGLPSDRFSAERTGGSVSTLTIQRTQQEDSAVYLCASSLEREGEAFFGQGTRLTVV.

The CDR3 reads CASSQSDRAGEKLFF. For the CDR3, the DNA is TGCGCCAGCAGCCAATCGGACAGGGCGGGGGAAAAACTGTTTTTT. The chain links TRBV4-1 to TRBJ1-4; 8 bases are a match to TRBD1. V lost 2 bases and J lost 8; bases outside the gene matches: 7. CDR1 and CDR2 (germline): MGHRA, YSYEKL. This CDR3 comprises 15 residues.

The V gene is TRBV4-2, the J gene TRBJ1-4; weak D call: TRBD1 (6 bases). There are 17 residues in the CDR3. Deletions cut 0 bases from V and 3 bases from J, with 14 bases between. Germline lookup yields CDR1 LGHNA and CDR2 YNFKEQ. The CDR3 spells CASSQDWETGSNEKLFF. CDR3 nucleotides: TGTGCCAGCAGCCAAGACTGGGAGACAGGATCTAATGAAAAACTGTTTTTT.

This clone was detected only once. The chain combines TRBV5-6 with TRBJ1-5; perhaps TRBD1 as D (6 bases). CDR3 length equals 15 residues. The germline gives CDR1 SGHDT, CDR2 YYEEEE. V was pared by 0 bases and J by 3 bases, with 10 bases between. The CDR3 region is CASSLVGALNQPQHF. The CDR3 DNA reads as TGTGCCAGCAGCTTGGTGGGGGCTCTCAATCAGCCCCAGCATTTT. The full variable domain, completed using reference TRBV5-6 and TRBJ1-5, is DAGVTQSPTHLIKTRGQQVTLRCSPKSGHDTVSWYQQALGQGPQFIFQYYEEEERQRGNFPDRFSGHQFPNYSSELNVNALLLGDSALYLCASSLVGALNQPQHFGDGTRLSIL.

V is TRBV7-2 and J is TRBJ2-1; possibly TRBD2 for D (6 bases). Deletions cut 2 bases from V and 5 bases from J, with 13 bases between. The CDR3 has 15 residues. Germline V gives CDR1 SGHTA, CDR2 FQGNSA. Here the CDR3 reads CASSLRRGKNNEQFF. The CDR3 DNA follows: TGTGCCAGCAGCTTAAGGAGGGGCAAAAACAATGAGCAGTTCTTC.